The 29 T cell receptor beta chains below all came from one sample that was sequenced in a study of technical replicates of blood from a handful of donors. Some clones are missing from TCRdb's copy, which holds only in-frame ones; the method was immunoSEQ multiplex PCR. The repertoire holds under 80,000 clones, with around 94% as singletons. Sequenced sample: T cells isolated from PBMCs. These receptors came from a human donor in good health.

The rearrangement joins TRBV6-5 to TRBJ1-1; 8 nucleotides agree with TRBD1. Losses at the gene ends were 10 bases for V and 4 bases for J; bases not matched to a gene: 11. The germline V gene has CDR1 MNHEY and CDR2 SVGAGI. This CDR3 comprises 14 residues. CDR3: CATVPPQGATEAFF. For the CDR3, the DNA is TGTGCCACGGTCCCACCGCAGGGGGCCACTGAAGCTTTCTTT.

The chain uses TRBV15 and TRBJ2-5, with TRBD2 as a possible D gene (5 bases). The CDR3 sequence is 13 residues long. From germline, CDR1 is LNHNV and CDR2 YYDKDF (reference sequence). V lost 3 bases, J lost 5 bases, and 10 bases lay in between. As DNA, the CDR3 is TGTGCCACCAGCAGGGACTTCTTGGAGACCCAGTACTTC. Residues: CATSRDFLETQYF. The complete variable domain, with remaining parts taken from reference TRBV15 and TRBJ2-5, reads DAMVIQNPRYQVTQFGKPVTLSCSQTLNHNVMYWYQQKSSQAPKLLFHYYDKDFNNEADTPDNFQSRRPNTSFCFLDIRSPGLGDTAMYLCATSRDFLETQYFGPGTRLLVL.

The rearrangement links TRBV29-1 to TRBJ1-1, with D perhaps matching TRBD1 (5 bases). Germline V gene sequence: CDR1 SQVTM, CDR2 ANQGSEA. There are 11 residues in the CDR3. V was trimmed by 4 bases and J by 8 bases, leaving 11 bases between them. DNA of the CDR3: TGCAGCGTTGGGGGCTATGGGGAAGCTTTCTTT. The encoded protein is CSVGGYGEAFF.

This clone has a single count. The chain employs TRBV11-3 and TRBJ2-1, with D uncertain. V gave up 5 bases and J gave up 5 bases, with 19 bases separating them. CDR1 and CDR2 (germline): SGHNT, YENEEA. This CDR3 has 16 amino acids. CDR3 region: CASSPKVAPRDNEQFF. For the CDR3, the DNA is TGTGCCAGCAGCCCAAAGGTCGCTCCCCGGGACAATGAGCAGTTCTTC.

The chain combines TRBV5-8 with TRBJ1-1; 8 bases fit TRBD1. V lost 0 bases to trimming and J lost 4 bases; unmatched junction nucleotides: 2. CDR1 and CDR2 (germline): SGHTS, YDEGEE. This CDR3 is built from 14 residues. CDR3 in DNA: TGTGCCAGCAGCTTGGAAACAGGGGGCACTGAAGCTTTCTTT. Amino acids: CASSLETGGTEAFF.

This clone was found once. The gene calls are TRBV5-5 and TRBJ2-3; 8 nucleotides line up with TRBD1. V shed 4 bases, J shed 1 base, and the junction held 8 bases outside the gene matches. The CDR3 covers 16 residues. Per germline, CDR1 SGHKS and CDR2 YYEKEE (reference sequence). In nucleotides, the CDR3 is TGTGCCAGCAGCCCGGCCAGGGGGCTAGGCACAGATACGCAGTATTTT. It specifies CASSPARGLGTDTQYF.

As concerns this clone: The same CDR3 is also encoded by other DNA sequences in this sample. The V and J genes are TRBV27 and TRBJ2-1, with 7 bases fitting TRBD1. CDR1 MNHEY and CDR2 SMNVEV come from the germline V gene (reference sequence). The CDR3 contains 13 residues. The V segment lost 3 bases and the J segment 6 bases; nucleotides outside the gene matches: 2. In DNA form, the CDR3 reads TGTGCCAGCAGTTTGTACAGGGGCAATGAGCAGTTCTTC. Its translation: CASSLYRGNEQFF.

This clone was detected only once. The chain uses TRBV5-1 and TRBJ2-5; D is possibly TRBD1 (5 bases). Trimming stripped 6 bases from V and 1 base from J, with 16 bases between. Looked up from germline, CDR1 is SGHRS and CDR2 is YFSETQ. There are 15 residues in the CDR3. In nucleotides, the CDR3 is TGCGCCAGCAAAGCACAGGTTCAGGTCCAAGAGACCCAGTACTTC. Residues: CASKAQVQVQETQYF.

This chain uses TRBV5-1 with TRBJ2-1; 14 bases fit TRBD2. The germline V gene has CDR1 SGHRS and CDR2 YFSETQ. The length of the CDR3 is 19 residues. V lost 5 bases to trimming and J lost 9 bases; unmatched junction nucleotides: 19. The CDR3 protein is CASRGRGLAGVSAPGEQFF. As DNA, the CDR3 is TGCGCCAGCAGAGGAAGGGGACTAGCGGGAGTTAGTGCCCCCGGTGAGCAGTTCTTC.

J is TRBJ2-1 and V is TRBV9, with 8 bases identical to TRBD2. The V gene end was trimmed by 0 bases and the J gene end by 7 bases; junction bases not matched to a gene: 0. Per germline, CDR1 SGDLS and CDR2 YYNGEE. CDR3 length: 13 residues. Here the CDR3 DNA reads TGTGCCAGCAGCGTAGCTAGCGGGAATGAGCAGTTCTTC. It yields the protein CASSVASGNEQFF. Combining the CDR3 with reference TRBV9 and TRBJ2-1 gives the whole variable domain DSGVTQTPKHLITATGQRVTLRCSPRSGDLSVYWYQQSLDQGLQFLIQYYNGEERAKGNILERFSAQQFPDLHSELNLSSLELGDSALYFCASSVASGNEQFFGPGTRLTVL.

This chain joins TRBV29-1 and TRBJ2-3; TRBD2 aligns across 8 bases. The germline V gene encodes CDR1 SQVTM and CDR2 ANQGSEA. The CDR3 runs to 17 residues. V lost 3 bases and J lost 2; bases outside the gene matches: 13. The CDR3 loop is CSVDDPLAEKLTDTQYF. CDR3 in DNA: TGCAGCGTTGATGACCCACTAGCGGAGAAACTCACAGATACGCAGTATTTT.

The gene calls are TRBV10-3 and TRBJ2-5, with D possibly TRBD1 on 5 matching bases. Germline V gene lookup returns CDR1 ENHRY and CDR2 SYGVKD. The CDR3 consists of 12 residues. Trimming pared 4 bases from V and 5 bases from J, leaving 8 bases between. For the CDR3, the DNA is TGTGCCATCAGTGGGGGCAGGGAGACCCAGTACTTC. Translated: CAISGGRETQYF.

The V call is TRBV30, the J call TRBJ2-7; perhaps TRBD2 as D (6 bases). The CDR3 totals 13 residues. Germline lookup yields CDR1 GTSNPN and CDR2 SVGIG (reference sequence). V was shortened by 0 bases and J by 7 bases, with 13 bases between the two germline ends. Here the CDR3 DNA reads TGTGCCTGGAGTGTATTGGACTATCGTGAGCAGTACTTC. Its translation is CAWSVLDYREQYF.

This clone was counted between two and nine times. The CDR3 DNA follows: TGTGCCTGGAGTCCGGGGAGGCGGTTGGACACTGAAGCTTTCTTT. It translates to CAWSPGRRLDTEAFF. This chain links TRBV30 with TRBJ1-1; D not certain. The CDR3 is 15 amino acids. CDR1 is GTSNPN, CDR2 SVGIG, per germline (reference sequence). V was trimmed by 2 bases and J by 3 bases, leaving 16 bases between them.

V and J are TRBV7-9 and TRBJ2-3, with D uncertain. The CDR3 runs to 11 residues. Germline CDR1 and CDR2: SEHNR and FQNEAQ (reference sequence). The V gene lost 4 bases and the J gene lost 3 bases, with 2 bases spanning the gap. CDR3 region: CASSSTDTQYF. DNA for the CDR3: TGTGCCAGCAGCTCGACAGATACGCAGTATTTT.

This sequence joins TRBV7-9 and TRBJ2-5; 7 nucleotides agree with TRBD2. Trimming took 4 bases from V and 4 from J; bases not matched to a gene: 0. The CDR3 is 12 residues long. Germline lookup yields CDR1 SEHNR and CDR2 FQNEAQ (reference sequence). The CDR3 DNA is TGTGCCAGCAGCTCTAGCGGAGAGACCCAGTACTTC. This gives the protein CASSSSGETQYF.

V usage is TRBV30 and J usage is TRBJ1-3; possibly TRBD1 for D (5 bases). V lost 5 bases to trimming and J lost 4 bases, with 15 bases between them. In germline, CDR1 is GTSNPN, CDR2 SVGIG (reference sequence). The CDR3 contains 14 residues. CDR3 coding DNA: TGTGCCTGGGTCCGGAGGGGCTTGGGAAACACCATATATTTT. It yields the protein CAWVRRGLGNTIYF.

This sequence joins TRBV5-8 and TRBJ1-2, with D possibly being TRBD1 (5 bases). The CDR3 loop spans 16 amino acids. V lost 3 bases, J lost 7 bases, and 22 bases lay in between. The germline V gene encodes CDR1 SGHTS and CDR2 YDEGEE. The CDR3 sequence: CASSSLTAMLGVGYTF. Here the CDR3 DNA reads TGTGCCAGCAGCTCCCTGACGGCCATGCTAGGGGTTGGCTACACCTTC.

The V call is TRBV13, the J call TRBJ1-3; no clear D gene. Germline loops: CDR1 PRHDT, CDR2 FYEKMQ (reference sequence). This CDR3 has 15 amino acids. The V end was cut by 6 bases, the J end by 6 bases, with 18 bases between. CDR3 region: CASSDNSAGLNTIYF. CDR3 nucleotides: TGTGCCAGCAGTGATAACAGTGCCGGTCTAAACACCATATATTTT.

This chain joins TRBV11-3 and TRBJ2-7, with a tentative D call TRBD2 (7 bases). V gave up 5 bases and J gave up 6 bases, with 17 bases separating them. In germline, CDR1 is SGHNT, CDR2 YENEEA. The CDR3 totals 14 residues. The CDR3 protein is CASSHGPGGSEQYF. The CDR3 DNA reads TGTGCCAGCAGCCACGGCCCGGGGGGCAGCGAGCAGTACTTC.

The chain is built from TRBV21-1 and TRBJ1-1; no DNA check was done on the table's D call, TRBD1. TRBV21-1 is a listed pseudogene. This CDR3 is built from 16 residues. DNA for the CDR3: TGTGCCAGCAGCACGGATGGGGCCCCCCCCAGCGCTGAAGCTTTCTTT. Translated: CASSTDGAPPSAEAFF.

This chain links TRBV9 with TRBJ1-2; TRBD1 might be the D (5 bases). CDR1 SGDLS and CDR2 YYNGEE come from the germline V gene. There are 17 residues in the CDR3. V lost 0 bases, J lost 6 bases, and 21 bases lay in between. The DNA of the CDR3 is TGTGCCAGCAGCGTAGGGGCCGGGGAGGGACTCTTGAATGGCTACACCTTC. It is translated as CASSVGAGEGLLNGYTF.

The genes are TRBV30 and TRBJ2-3, with 10 bases matching TRBD2. CDR3 size: 15 residues. CDR1 is GTSNPN, CDR2 SVGIG, per germline (reference sequence). After removal of 3 bases from V and 6 bases from J, the junction contained 9 bases not matched to a gene. The CDR3, as DNA: TGTGCCTGGAGAGTGCTAGCGGGGGCAAGGGATACGCAGTATTTT. It is translated as CAWRVLAGARDTQYF.

The chain recombines TRBV5-6 with TRBJ1-2, with 8 bases lining up with TRBD1. The J segment lost 6 bases and the V segment lost 4 bases, leaving 5 bases of the junction unmatched. CDR3 length: 13 residues. Per germline, CDR1 SGHDT and CDR2 YYEEEE. The CDR3 coding sequence is TGTGCCAGCAGCGTGACAGGGGTAGATGGCTACACCTTC. It translates to CASSVTGVDGYTF.

V gene TRBV5-1 combines with J gene TRBJ1-1; TRBD1 agrees at 8 bases. The CDR3 has 14 residues. J was trimmed by 8 bases and V by 2 bases; bases with no gene match: 8. Germline CDR1 is SGHRS and CDR2 is YFSETQ. The CDR3 loop reads CASSFGTGNREAFF. The CDR3 DNA follows: TGCGCCAGCAGCTTCGGGACAGGAAATAGAGAAGCTTTCTTT. The complete variable domain, with remaining parts taken from reference TRBV5-1 and TRBJ1-1, reads KAGVTQTPRYLIKTRGQQVTLSCSPISGHRSVSWYQQTPGQGLQFLFEYFSETQRNKGNFPGRFSGRQFSNSRSEMNVSTLELGDSALYLCASSFGTGNREAFFGQGTRLTVV.

The V gene is TRBV9, the J gene TRBJ2-2; no clear D. V lost 0 bases, J lost 4 bases, and 13 bases lay in between. Germline CDR1 SGDLS, CDR2 YYNGEE. CDR3 length equals 16 residues. The CDR3: CASSVDSGFGTGELFF. The CDR3 coding sequence is TGTGCCAGCAGCGTAGATTCCGGGTTCGGCACCGGGGAGCTGTTTTTT.

This clone was observed once. The V and J genes are TRBV6-5 and TRBJ2-7, with TRBD1 matching over 7 bases. This CDR3 comprises 16 residues. J gave up 7 bases and V 2 bases, and 14 bases lay outside the gene matches. Germline lookup yields CDR1 MNHEY and CDR2 SVGAGI. The CDR3 is CASSYRQGRVGEEQYF. The CDR3, as DNA: TGTGCCAGCAGTTACCGACAGGGCCGAGTCGGGGAGGAGCAGTACTTC.

This chain links TRBV27 with TRBJ2-1; 9 nucleotides line up with TRBD2. The CDR3 has 17 amino acids. Germline CDR1 is MNHEY and CDR2 is SMNVEV (reference sequence). V was clipped by 5 bases and J by 3 bases; unmatched bases: 11. In DNA form, the CDR3 reads TGTGCCAGCAGTCCCATGGGTAGCGGGAGAAGCTACAATGAGCAGTTCTTC. Translated, it gives CASSPMGSGRSYNEQFF.

DNA of the CDR3: TGCAGCGTTCCCACTATTGAGGCCAAACAGGGGTATAAAAGGGAACTCACAGATACGCAGTATTTT. It is translated as CSVPTIEAKQGYKRELTDTQYF. The V and J genes are TRBV29-1 and TRBJ2-3, with TRBD1 matching 7 bases. In germline, CDR1 is SQVTM, CDR2 ANQGSEA. J gave up 2 bases and V 5 bases, and 31 bases lay outside the gene matches. This CDR3 has 22 amino acids.